The clone carrying this TCR beta chain was counted between two and nine times. Its target is not known. Investigators took ten milliliters of peripheral blood from every donor. This sample is drawn from a study of blood T cells in healthy people across ages. A sample-barcoded 5' primer and a J-beta primer mix were used in a second PCR of about 7 to 11 cycles. TCRdb re-derived calls from the 5' RACE reads in MiXCR, one entry per CDR3 protein. The table has nearly 800,000 distinct CDR3 sequences, more than 55% seen once; the top ten hold 20% to 30%. Germline V gene sequence: CDR1 SQVTM, CDR2 ANQGSEA. This CDR3 spans 14 amino acids. The J segment lost 3 bases and the V segment lost 7 bases, leaving 5 bases of the junction unmatched. Study-wide results and caveats: PBMCs that were unsorted prevented a conclusive naive versus antigen-experienced comparison. It was held that diversity estimates obtained from one million T cells represented underestimates. Roughly linearly, TCR beta diversity per million T cells fell as age increased.

Sequencing used blood. This TCR was recovered from a man aged 35 to 55 in good health. V is TRBV29-1 and J is TRBJ2-1, with TRBD1 matching 11 bases. DNA of the CDR3: TGCAGCGCCGCGGACAGGGGGCTCTACAATGAGCAGTTCTTC. Its protein product is CSAADRGLYNEQFF.